What follows are 9 T cell receptor beta chains derived from one specimen sequenced in a study of T-cell memory formation after mild COVID-19. TCRdb processed the 5' RACE reads anew with MiXCR; each CDR3 protein has one entry. Among 250,000 to 400,000 distinct CDR3 sequences listed, roughly an eighth were seen once. Sequencing was done on a sample of PBMCs or a T cell subset sorted from them (not recorded which). These receptor sequences come from a man between 18 and 29 years old who had mild COVID-19 (a few samples of this study predate the infection). Cell type and time point are not known.

This clonotype showed up many times. V usage is TRBV7-2 and J usage is TRBJ2-3; D is uncertain. The length of the CDR3 is 12 residues. The V end was cut by 2 bases, the J end by 5 bases, with 5 bases between. The germline V gene has CDR1 SGHTA and CDR2 FQGNSA. The CDR3 protein is CASSLYLDTQYF. DNA for the CDR3: TGTGCCAGCAGCTTATACTTAGATACGCAGTATTTT. The whole variable domain, filled in from reference TRBV7-2 and TRBJ2-3, reads GAGVSQSPSNKVTEKGKDVELRCDPISGHTALYWYRQSLGQGLEFLIYFQGNSAPDKSGLPSDRFSAERTGGSVSTLTIQRTQQEDSAVYLCASSLYLDTQYFGPGTRLTVL.

The V gene is TRBV4-2, the J gene TRBJ2-5; D gene uncertain. The CDR3 covers 15 residues. In germline, CDR1 is LGHNA, CDR2 YNFKEQ. The ends were cut back, 0 bases at V and 6 bases at J, with 14 bases in the middle. Here the CDR3 reads CASSQDWGLMQTQYF. The CDR3, as DNA: TGTGCCAGCAGCCAAGATTGGGGTTTGATGCAGACCCAGTACTTC.

The CDR3 loop is CASSQVVVGTQYF. In nucleotides, the CDR3 is TGCGCCAGCAGCCAAGTAGTGGTTGGGACCCAGTACTTC. The chain couples TRBV4-1 to TRBJ2-5, with D unclear. The CDR3 has 13 amino acids. Trimming pared 1 base from V and 7 bases from J, leaving 10 bases between. Germline V gene data show CDR1 as MGHRA and CDR2 as YSYEKL.

This clonotype has only a few counts. The rearrangement uses TRBV5-1 and TRBJ2-7, with a possible D match to TRBD2 (5 bases). Germline loops: CDR1 SGHRS, CDR2 YFSETQ. CDR3 length: 14 residues. V gave up 0 bases and J gave up 0 bases, with 7 bases separating them. The CDR3 is CASSLDGSSYEQYV. The CDR3 DNA sequence: TGCGCCAGCAGCTTGGATGGGAGCTCCTACGAGCAGTACGTC.

J is TRBJ1-2 and V is TRBV19; D is possibly TRBD1 (5 bases). Trimming removed 4 bases at V and 4 bases at J, with 22 bases between. CDR1 is LNHDA, CDR2 SQIVND, per germline (reference sequence). The CDR3 contains 17 residues. CDR3 nucleotide sequence: TGTGCCAGTAGTAGGACCCGACCCGGGGCTAAGGGCTATGGCTACACCTTC. Translation: CASSRTRPGAKGYGYTF. Filled out from reference TRBV19 and TRBJ1-2, the complete variable domain reads DGGITQSPKYLFRKEGQNVTLSCEQNLNHDAMYWYRQDPGQGLRLIYYSQIVNDFQKGDIAEGYSVSREKKESFPLTVTSAQKNPTAFYLCASSRTRPGAKGYGYTFGSGTRLTVV.

This clonotype was counted only a few times. V gene TRBV28 combines with J gene TRBJ1-2, with D uncertain. Trimming pared 6 bases from V and 7 bases from J, leaving 15 bases between. Germline CDR1 reads MDHEN; CDR2 reads SYDVKM. The length of the CDR3 is 13 residues. CDR3 in amino acids: CASSPPNARGYTF. CDR3 DNA: TGTGCCAGCAGCCCCCCGAACGCTCGTGGCTACACCTTC.

This rearrangement joins TRBV6-2 or TRBV6-3 to TRBJ2-3; a weak D match, TRBD2 (6 bases). The CDR3 consists of 14 residues. Per germline, CDR1 MNHEY and CDR2 SVGEGT. V lost 5 bases and J lost 2, with 11 bases in between. Here the CDR3 reads CASSVGTPTDTQYF. The CDR3 nucleotides read TGTGCCAGCAGTGTCGGGACTCCCACAGATACGCAGTATTTT.

This clonotype came up many times. V usage is TRBV7-8 and J usage is TRBJ2-1; D unresolved. This CDR3 is built from 14 residues. Germline V gene lookup returns CDR1 SGHVS and CDR2 FQNEAQ. V was shortened by 0 bases and J by 0 bases, with 3 bases between the two germline ends. CDR3: CASSLAGSYNEQFF. DNA for the CDR3: TGTGCCAGCAGCTTAGCAGGCTCCTACAATGAGCAGTTCTTC. Complete variable domain (other parts from reference TRBV7-8 and TRBJ2-1): GAGVSQSPRYKVAKRGQDVALRCDPISGHVSLFWYQQALGQGPEFLTYFQNEAQLDKSGLPSDRFFAERPEGSVSTLKIQRTQQEDSAVYLCASSLAGSYNEQFFGPGTRLTVL.

The chain employs TRBV6-2 or TRBV6-3 and TRBJ1-5; D might be TRBD1 (6 bases). This CDR3 contains 13 residues. The germline V gene encodes CDR1 MNHEY and CDR2 SVGEGT. V was shortened by 8 bases and J by 6 bases, with 14 bases between the two germline ends. The chain's CDR3 is CASLGGDFQPQHF. CDR3 bases: TGTGCCAGCTTAGGGGGGGACTTTCAGCCCCAGCATTTT.